The text below deals with one T cell receptor beta chain. The antigen is undetermined. This entry belongs to a study of T cells after yellow fever vaccination. The study, taken as a whole, reports: There was a possibility that FACS-sorted repertoires contained abundant clonotypes contaminating from the bulk population. Clones from primary vaccination mostly reappeared after the booster (less than 98% CD4, around 90% CD8).

Template-switching 5'RACE yielded the TCR cDNA; a universal primer site and UMIs were added in the process. TCRdb re-called the 5' RACE reads with MiXCR, one entry per CDR3 protein. The sample shows a few hundred thousand distinct CDR3 sequences, about 19% of them seen only once. The sample was PBMCs, taken 15 days after the yellow fever booster vaccination. The sequence was collected from a man aged 30-40 years who received the YFV17D yellow fever vaccine.

This chain's CDR3 is CASSREASSYEQYF. The DNA for the CDR3 is TGTGCCAGCAGTCGGGAGGCCTCCTCCTACGAGCAGTACTTC. The chain has TRBV6-1 and TRBJ2-7; the match to TRBD2 covers 7 bases. The CDR3 is 14 residues long. Germline V gives CDR1 MNHNS, CDR2 SASEGT. Trimming removed 5 bases from V and 0 bases from J; junction bases left unmatched: 4.